This TCR beta chain derives from a study of T cell changes during pregnancy in multiple sclerosis. Produced via immunoSEQ multiplex PCR; TCRdb's table is partial and in-frame only. There are about 39,000 clones in the sample; over 75% occur only once, and 0.4% to 0.6% lies in the top ten. Germline V gives CDR1 SGDLS, CDR2 YYNGEE. Trimming left V 2 bases short and J 2 bases short, with 10 bases between. CDR3 length: 14 residues. This receptor was obtained from a female donor in good health, enrolled as a control in a pregnancy study. The chain combines TRBV9 with TRBJ1-2, with D maybe TRBD1 (5 bases). Here the sequenced sample was CD4+ T cells from peripheral blood mononuclear cells, taken in the first trimester of pregnancy. CDR3 in amino acids: CASSVLGGNYGYTF. DNA of the CDR3: TGTGCCAGCAGCGTCCTGGGGGGGAACTATGGCTACACCTTC.